What follows is one TCR beta chain and its context. The data stem from a study of T cell responses to AZD1222 COVID-19 vaccine. The table came from immunoSEQ multiplex PCR; TCRdb's copy has only in-frame clones and leaves some out. The sample lists 120,000 or so clones; approximately 85% were seen once. The CDR3 runs to 14 residues. Trimming shortened V by 9 bases and J by 6 bases, and 21 bases separated the two germline ends. Germline-derived CDR1 and CDR2 are SGHTS and YDEGEE. This TCR was recovered from an adult in good health. The chain recombines TRBV5-8 with TRBJ1-1, with D perhaps matching TRBD1 (5 bases). The sequencing here drew on peripheral blood, taken on day 0 of AZD1222 vaccination. The CDR3 spells CATHTGSWGAEAFF. Written as DNA, the CDR3 is TGTGCCACTCACACAGGCTCGTGGGGCGCTGAAGCTTTCTTT.